Included here is one T cell receptor (beta chain) sequence, with context. Its antigen is undetermined. The sample originates from a study of T cells in Graves' hyperthyroidism and ophthalmopathy. About the study: Blood from the periphery was taken at initial diagnosis, before any treatment.

Amplification targeted TCR beta CDR3 regions from RNA transcripts. A first-round RT-PCR of the TCR CDR3 used the HTBI primer set. In TCRdb, the multiplex PCR reads were re-called with MiXCR into one record per CDR3 protein. Of hundreds of thousands of distinct CDR3 sequences listed, about 15% are singletons. The CDR3 covers 15 residues. V lost 3 bases to trimming and J lost 1 base; unmatched junction nucleotides: 1. Germline V gene sequence: CDR1 LNHDA, CDR2 SQIVND (reference sequence). Findings of the study overall: Researchers found most expanded thyroid clonotypes above 0.001 in blood as well.

Thyroid ultrasound and orbital computed tomography, with clinical symptoms and serum thyroxine and TRAb, informed diagnoses. The chain links TRBV19 to TRBJ2-5; 11 nucleotides agree with TRBD2. The sample was blood. This TCR was sampled from a man younger than 35 with Graves' ophthalmopathy. CDR3 sequence: CASSILAGGQETQYF. CDR3 coding DNA: TGTGCCAGTAGTATCCTAGCGGGAGGCCAAGAGACCCAGTACTTC.